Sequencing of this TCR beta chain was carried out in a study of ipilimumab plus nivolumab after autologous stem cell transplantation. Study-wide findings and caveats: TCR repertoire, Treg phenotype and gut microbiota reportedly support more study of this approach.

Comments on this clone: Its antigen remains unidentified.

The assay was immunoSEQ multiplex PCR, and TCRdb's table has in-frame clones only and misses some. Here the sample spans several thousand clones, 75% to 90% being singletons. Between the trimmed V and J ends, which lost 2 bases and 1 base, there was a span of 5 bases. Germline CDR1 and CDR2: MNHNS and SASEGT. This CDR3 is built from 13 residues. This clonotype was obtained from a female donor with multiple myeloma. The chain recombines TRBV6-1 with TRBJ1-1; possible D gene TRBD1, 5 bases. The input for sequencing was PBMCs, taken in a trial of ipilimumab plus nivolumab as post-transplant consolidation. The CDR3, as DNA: TGTGCCAGCAGTGAACAGGGGAACACTGAAGCTTTCTTT. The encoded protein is CASSEQGNTEAFF.